These 12 T cell receptor beta chains were sequenced from one sample in a study of regulatory T cells in long-lasting Graves disease. According to the study, TCR beta libraries were built with iRepertoire HTBI primers and CDR3-region Arm-PCR. MiXCR, run by TCRdb on the multiplex PCR reads, gives a single entry per CDR3 protein. The repertoire includes about 500,000 distinct CDR3 sequences, 15% to 20% of them detected once, and 12% sits in the top ten. Time point of the sample: newly diagnosed GD, antithyroid drugs for less than 3 months. With RNA extracted from PBMCs as input, the TCR library was made. This sample also belongs to another study, concerning T cells in Graves' hyperthyroidism and ophthalmopathy.

The specimen comprised peripheral blood mononuclear cells (PBMCs), sampled at new diagnosis, from a patient treated with antithyroid drugs. These receptors came from a middle-aged man with Graves disease.

The rearrangement uses TRBV2 and TRBJ1-1; 7 bases are a match to TRBD1. V was clipped by 6 bases and J by 1 base; unmatched bases: 5. The CDR3 runs to 14 residues. Germline CDR1 is SNHLY and CDR2 is FYNNEI. The CDR3 spells CASSPQGPNTEAFF. DNA for the CDR3: TGTGCCAGCAGCCCACAGGGGCCGAACACTGAAGCTTTCTTT.

This clonotype came up many times. The chain carries TRBV11-3 and TRBJ2-7; D not certain. CDR3 length: 14 amino acids. CDR1 and CDR2 from the germline V gene are SGHNT and YENEEA. The germline V and J ends were trimmed by 2 bases and 1 base, with 9 bases remaining between them. CDR3 residues: CASSLIGGSYEQYF. The CDR3 DNA sequence: TGTGCCAGCAGCTTAATCGGTGGGTCCTACGAGCAGTACTTC.

This clonotype was detected ten times or more. V and J are TRBV3-1 and TRBJ2-2; D might be TRBD1 or TRBD2, each matching 5 bases. CDR3 length: 14 residues. The V end lost 2 bases, the J end lost 4 bases, and 8 bases lay between the germline ends. Germline-derived CDR1 and CDR2 are LGHDT and YNNKEL (reference sequence). The CDR3 nucleotides read TGTGCCAGCAGCCAACCCGGGACCACCGGGGAGCTGTTTTTT. Translation: CASSQPGTTGELFF.

This clonotype was recorded many times. This rearrangement joins TRBV5-1 to TRBJ2-1; 7 nucleotides line up with TRBD1. Germline V lookup: CDR1 SGHRS, CDR2 YFSETQ. The CDR3 loop spans 15 amino acids. Trimming removed 4 bases from V and 5 bases from J; junction bases left unmatched: 9. Here the CDR3 reads CASSPRDSFDNEQFF. In nucleotides, the CDR3 is TGCGCCAGCAGCCCCCGGGACAGTTTTGACAATGAGCAGTTCTTC.

The chain employs TRBV19 and TRBJ2-5; no clear D. V gave up 6 bases and J gave up 4 bases, with 15 bases separating them. Germline loops: CDR1 LNHDA, CDR2 SQIVND (reference sequence). This CDR3 has 14 amino acids. The CDR3 spells CASRDGGPGETQYF. The CDR3 DNA follows: TGTGCCAGTAGAGACGGTGGGCCGGGAGAGACCCAGTACTTC.

This clonotype occurred many times. V usage is TRBV20-1 and J usage is TRBJ2-1; 10 bases align to TRBD2. The CDR3 loop spans 16 amino acids. Trimming removed 4 bases from V and 7 bases from J; junction bases left unmatched: 13. Germline CDR1 is DFQATT and CDR2 is SNEGSKA (reference sequence). This CDR3 is CSATAQAGGPGNEQFF. DNA for the CDR3: TGCAGTGCTACGGCCCAAGCGGGAGGGCCGGGAAATGAGCAGTTCTTC.

In this sample, this clonotype turned up many times. The chain recombines TRBV20-1 with TRBJ2-7, with TRBD1 as a possible D gene (6 bases). The CDR3 has 12 amino acids. Germline CDR1 and CDR2: DFQATT and SNEGSKA (reference sequence). The germline V and J ends were trimmed by 3 bases and 3 bases, with 9 bases remaining between them. Here the CDR3 reads CSASIRGYEQYF. The CDR3 DNA is TGCAGTGCTAGTATCAGGGGCTACGAGCAGTACTTC.

A remark on this clonotype: At one boundary the junction diverges from the germline segment, which might be a read error. This chain uses TRBV28 with TRBJ2-3; 13 bases are shared with TRBD2. Germline V gene lookup returns CDR1 MDHEN and CDR2 SYDVKM. This CDR3 spans 14 amino acids. DNA of the CDR3: TGTGCCAGCAGTTCTACTAGCGGGAGGGCGGGGTGGCATTTT. It translates to CASSSTSGRAGWHF.

This clonotype came up a few times. The chain links TRBV27 to TRBJ1-6; D unclear. Per the germline V gene, CDR1 is MNHEY and CDR2 is SMNVEV (reference sequence). The germline V and J ends were trimmed by 7 bases and 2 bases, with 9 bases remaining between them. The CDR3 runs to 14 residues. The CDR3 protein is CASTTGPYNSPLHF. As DNA, the CDR3 is TGTGCCAGCACGACGGGCCCCTATAATTCACCCCTCCACTTT.

This clonotype was found many times. The junction shows a germline mismatch at one end, possibly a read error. V and J are TRBV11-2 and TRBJ2-1; 10 nucleotides match TRBD2. Germline V gene sequence: CDR1 SGHAT, CDR2 FQNNGV. There are 16 residues in the CDR3. CDR3 DNA sequence: TGTGCCAGCAGCACCATAGCGGGAGGTCTTAGCAATGAGCAATTCTTC. Amino acid sequence: CASSTIAGGLSNEQFF. The full variable domain, completed using reference TRBV11-2 and TRBJ2-1, is EAGVAQSPRYKIIEKRQSVAFWCNPISGHATLYWYQQILGQGPKLLIQFQNNGVVDDSQLPKDRFSAERLKGVDSTLKIQPAKLEDSAVYLCASSTIAGGLSNEQFFGPGTRLTVL.

This clonotype was counted at least ten times. The gene calls are TRBV18 and TRBJ2-1, with D tentatively TRBD2 (5 bases). Germline values: CDR1 KGHSH, CDR2 LQKENI. The CDR3 spans 12 residues. V lost 3 bases and J 15 bases, leaving 15 bases between the germline ends. For the CDR3, the DNA is TGTGCCAGCTCACCCCCTGGAGGCCTGGCGTTCTTC. This gives the protein CASSPPGGLAFF. The full variable domain, in which reference TRBV18 and TRBJ2-1 provide the parts outside the CDR3, is NAGVMQNPRHLVRRRGQEARLRCSPMKGHSHVYWYRQLPEEGLKFMVYLQKENIIDESGMPKERFSAEFPKEGPSILRIQQVVRGDSAAYFCASSPPGGLAFFGPGTRLTVL.

The chain recombines TRBV19 with TRBJ2-7, with D uncertain. The V end was cut by 4 bases, the J end by 2 bases, with 9 bases between. Germline CDR1 reads LNHDA; CDR2 reads SQIVND (reference sequence). The CDR3 runs 13 residues. This CDR3 reads CASSRAITYEQYF. The CDR3 bases are TGTGCCAGTAGTAGAGCAATCACCTACGAGCAGTACTTC.